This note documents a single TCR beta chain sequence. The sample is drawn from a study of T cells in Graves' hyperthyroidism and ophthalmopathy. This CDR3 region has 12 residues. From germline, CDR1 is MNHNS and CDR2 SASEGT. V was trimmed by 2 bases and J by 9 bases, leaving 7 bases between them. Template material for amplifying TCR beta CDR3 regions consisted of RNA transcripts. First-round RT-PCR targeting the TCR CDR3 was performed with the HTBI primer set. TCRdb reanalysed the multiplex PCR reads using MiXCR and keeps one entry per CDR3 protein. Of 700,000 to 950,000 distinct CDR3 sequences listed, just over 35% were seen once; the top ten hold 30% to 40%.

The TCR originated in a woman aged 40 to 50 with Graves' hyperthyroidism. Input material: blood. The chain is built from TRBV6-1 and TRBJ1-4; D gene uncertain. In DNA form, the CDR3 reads TGTGCCAGCAGTGAAATTCGGAAAAAACTGTTTTTT. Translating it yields CASSEIRKKLFF.